The clone carrying this TCR beta chain showed up just once. The data stem from a study of blood T cell repertoires in COVID-19. In the study overall: Donors in the United States, Italy and Spain gave samples during acute or convalescent COVID-19. T cells, B-cell-depleted T cells, or PBMCs provided the cDNA or gDNA that served as material.

Original data processing: Researchers report that nucleated cell counts were estimated from reference gene primer amplification. The table came from immunoSEQ multiplex PCR; TCRdb's copy has only in-frame clones and leaves some out. V, J and clone size are those of that table, while D and trimming were read from the DNA. The repertoire holds roughly 180,000 clones, around 85% seen once, with 6.5% to 10% in the top ten. Germline V gene lookup returns CDR1 LNHDA and CDR2 SQIVND (reference sequence). CDR3 length equals 16 residues. V shed 4 bases, J shed 10 bases, and the junction held 14 bases outside the gene matches.

The rearrangement joins TRBV19 to TRBJ2-1, with 9 bases aligning to TRBD1. Sequenced sample: peripheral blood. This sequence was found in a woman aged 60-75 years with acute or convalescent COVID-19. CDR3 sequence reads: CASSKYLGQGVGEQFF. The CDR3 region has the DNA TGTGCCAGTAGTAAATACCTGGGACAGGGCGTAGGGGAGCAGTTCTTC.